This T cell receptor beta chain was retrieved from a study of T cells in Graves' hyperthyroidism and ophthalmopathy. Study in general: At the time of initial diagnosis and before any treatment, peripheral blood was collected.

This clonotype was seen only a few times. The antigen remains unidentified. Study-level points and caveats: The model foresaw ophthalmopathy a median 6.5 months prior to onset.

This CDR3 is 15 amino acids long. Germline lookup yields CDR1 KGHSH and CDR2 LQKENI. The germline V and J ends were trimmed by 0 bases and 6 bases, with 11 bases remaining between them. Disease lasting under 3 months, a NOSPECS grade of at least 4, and a Clinical Activity Score of at least 3 were features of the ophthalmopathy patients. Amplification of TCR beta CDR3 regions was performed using RNA transcripts as template. The HTBI primer set was used in a first-round RT-PCR of the TCR CDR3. TCRdb ran MiXCR on the multiplex PCR reads and lists one entry per CDR3 protein. The sample lists 500,000 to 750,000 distinct CDR3 sequences; over 12% were seen once.

This receptor was identified in a young woman with Graves' ophthalmopathy. V and J are TRBV18 and TRBJ1-4, with D possibly TRBD1 on 5 matching bases. Sequencing was carried out using blood. CDR3 DNA sequence: TGTGCCAGCTCACCACCTGGGACGACCGATGAAAAACTGTTTTTT. It specifies CASSPPGTTDEKLFF.